The 28 T cell receptor beta chains below were found in one sample sequenced in a study of blood T cell repertoires in COVID-19 (dated by TCRdb to about 2020). The protocol used for the library was the immunoSEQ multiplex PCR assay. TCRdb retrieved this table from immuneACCESS and kept in-frame rearrangements only. Not all clones are present; in checked studies, unresolved V genes account for under half, and no reason is known for the remainder. This sample is represented by 150,000 to 200,000 clones; just under 90% of them were singletons. The top ten constitute approximately 4% of the sample. The specimen sequenced was peripheral blood. The receptors stem from a man aged 18-30 years with active or convalescent COVID-19.

The V and J genes are TRBV6-4 and TRBJ2-1; TRBD2 matches 9 bases. The germline V gene encodes CDR1 MRHNA and CDR2 SNTAGT. The V and J ends lost 4 bases and 7 bases, in that order; junction bases with no gene match: 8. The CDR3 totals 15 residues. Here the CDR3 reads CASSGEAGGSNEQFF. The CDR3 coding sequence is TGTGCCAGCAGTGGGGAAGCGGGGGGAAGTAATGAGCAGTTCTTC.

The V gene is TRBV24-1, the J gene TRBJ2-7; TRBD1 matches 7 bases. Germline V lookup: CDR1 KGHDR, CDR2 SFDVKD. CDR3 length: 13 residues. V was pared by 11 bases and J by 0 bases, with 6 bases of the junction left unmatched. CDR3 amino acids: CAIQGISSYEQYF. The CDR3 DNA follows: TGTGCCATACAGGGGATTAGCTCCTACGAGCAGTACTTC.

The chain carries TRBV18 and TRBJ2-2; 8 bases match TRBD1. The CDR3 is 15 amino acids. With 4 bases clipped from V and 4 bases from J, the junction kept 5 bases outside the gene matches. CDR1 is KGHSH and CDR2 is LQKENI in the germline V gene. The CDR3 region is CASSLGQGATGELFF. CDR3 nucleotide sequence: TGTGCCAGCTCACTAGGACAGGGAGCCACCGGGGAGCTGTTTTTT.

This sequence joins TRBV20-1 and TRBJ2-1, with 15 bases that match TRBD2. Germline loops: CDR1 DFQATT, CDR2 SNEGSKA (reference sequence). The CDR3 has 19 residues. The V and J ends lost 3 bases and 8 bases, in that order; junction bases with no gene match: 17. The CDR3 sequence: CSASSGGRGTSGGSDEQFF. CDR3 DNA sequence: TGCAGTGCTAGTTCCGGAGGGAGAGGGACTAGCGGGGGGAGTGATGAGCAGTTCTTC.

The chain uses TRBV7-9 and TRBJ2-1; no definite D call. Germline V gives CDR1 SEHNR, CDR2 FQNEAQ (reference sequence). The CDR3 is made up of 14 amino acids. V was pared by 1 base and J by 5 bases, with 9 bases between. The CDR3 DNA reads TGTGCCAGCAGCTTAGGCTACAGAAACAATGAGCAGTTCTTC. This translates into CASSLGYRNNEQFF.

This chain uses TRBV14 with TRBJ2-5, with D possibly matching TRBD2 (5 bases). Trimming pared 0 bases from V and 3 bases from J, leaving 11 bases between. The CDR3 totals 15 residues. The germline V gene has CDR1 SGHDN and CDR2 FVKESK. This CDR3 is CASSQDNFGKETQYF. Here the CDR3 DNA reads TGTGCCAGCAGCCAAGATAATTTCGGGAAAGAGACCCAGTACTTC.

The chain couples TRBV3-1 (or the pseudogene TRBV3-2) to TRBJ1-2; the D gene is possibly TRBD1 (5 bases). The CDR3 is made up of 17 amino acids. V was trimmed by 3 bases and J by 8 bases, leaving 25 bases between them. Germline V gene data show CDR1 as LGHDT and CDR2 as YNNKEL (reference sequence). The DNA of the CDR3 is TGTGCCAGCAGCCATGGCGGGAATGGGGCGTGGGGCGGAGGCTACACCTTC. This encodes CASSHGGNGAWGGGYTF.

The CDR3 spells CASSGTSGDYNEQFF. The CDR3 coding sequence is TGTGCCAGCAGTGGGACTAGCGGGGATTACAATGAGCAGTTCTTC. The gene calls are TRBV2 and TRBJ2-1, with 12 positions matching TRBD2. This CDR3 spans 15 amino acids. Germline CDR1 SNHLY, CDR2 FYNNEI. V lost 4 bases to trimming and J lost 4 bases; unmatched junction nucleotides: 2. Based on the CDR3 plus reference TRBV2 and TRBJ2-1, the full variable domain is EPEVTQTPSHQVTQMGQEVILRCVPISNHLYFYWYRQILGQKVEFLVSFYNNEISEKSEIFDDQFSVERPDGSNFTLKIRSTKLEDSAMYFCASSGTSGDYNEQFFGPGTRLTVL.

The chain links TRBV3-1 (or the pseudogene TRBV3-2) to TRBJ1-1; a possible D gene is TRBD1 (6 bases). CDR1 LGHDT and CDR2 YNNKEL come from the germline V gene (reference sequence). The CDR3 is 14 amino acids. V lost 6 bases to trimming and J lost 3 bases, with 14 bases between them. CDR3 nucleotides: TGTGCCAGCAGTCGAGGACAGCCGGACACTGAAGCTTTCTTT. Translation: CASSRGQPDTEAFF.

This chain uses TRBV13 with TRBJ2-1; 10 bases align to TRBD2. Looked up from germline, CDR1 is PRHDT and CDR2 is FYEKMQ (reference sequence). The V gene end was trimmed by 4 bases and the J gene end by 4 bases; junction bases not matched to a gene: 13. The CDR3 length is 18 residues. CDR3: CASSSAELAGFSYNEQFF. In nucleotides, the CDR3 is TGTGCCAGCAGCTCGGCTGAACTAGCGGGGTTTTCGTACAATGAGCAGTTCTTC.

The V and J genes are TRBV9 and TRBJ1-2; D not certain. The V gene lost 1 base and the J gene lost 0 bases, with 7 bases spanning the gap. The CDR3 is made up of 14 amino acids. In germline, CDR1 is SGDLS, CDR2 YYNGEE. This chain's CDR3 is CASSVTEPNYGYTF. CDR3 nucleotides: TGTGCCAGCAGCGTAACAGAACCTAACTATGGCTACACCTTC.

The gene calls are TRBV6-5 and TRBJ1-2, with TRBD1 as a possible D gene (5 bases). Germline V gives CDR1 MNHEY, CDR2 SVGAGI. V was shortened by 6 bases and J by 0 bases, with 14 bases between the two germline ends. This CDR3 has 15 residues. As DNA, the CDR3 is TGTGCCAGCAGACCCCAGGGCCTTACTAACTATGGCTACACCTTC. It codes for CASRPQGLTNYGYTF.

V is TRBV18 and J is TRBJ1-6, with D possibly matching TRBD1 (5 bases). The V end was cut by 6 bases, the J end by 13 bases, with 22 bases between. From germline, CDR1 is KGHSH and CDR2 LQKENI. The CDR3 spans 15 residues. The CDR3 bases are TGTGCCAGCTCCCAACCACCGGGGCCTAGCGTCCCCCTCCACTTT. This codes for CASSQPPGPSVPLHF. The full variable domain, with the rest looked up from reference TRBV18 and TRBJ1-6, is NAGVMQNPRHLVRRRGQEARLRCSPMKGHSHVYWYRQLPEEGLKFMVYLQKENIIDESGMPKERFSAEFPKEGPSILRIQQVVRGDSAAYFCASSQPPGPSVPLHFGNGTRLTVT.

This chain uses TRBV11-2 with TRBJ2-1, with 12 nucleotides matching TRBD2. The CDR3 length is 13 residues. Germline assignment: CDR1 SGHAT and CDR2 FQNNGV. V shed 5 bases and J 15 bases; nucleotides not matched to a gene: 8. CDR3 coding DNA: TGTGCCAGCAGCCCTACCCTAGCGGGAGGGGCGTTCTTC. The encoded protein is CASSPTLAGGAFF.

V and J are TRBV2 and TRBJ1-1; maybe TRBD1 (6 bases). Germline loops: CDR1 SNHLY, CDR2 FYNNEI. The V end was cut by 6 bases, the J end by 11 bases, with 13 bases between. The CDR3 consists of 11 residues. For the CDR3, the DNA is TGTGCCAGCAGGACGGGGGGCTGGGCTTTCTTT. This codes for CASRTGGWAFF.

In DNA, the CDR3 is TGCGCCAGCAGTCCGAAACAGATCTACGAGCAGTACGTC. Residues: CASSPKQIYEQYV. This sequence joins TRBV10-2 and TRBJ2-7; no clear D gene. Germline V gene lookup returns CDR1 WSHSY and CDR2 SAAADI. The CDR3 is 13 residues long. V shed 5 bases and J shed 3 bases, with 11 bases lying between them.

Concerning this clone: This sample also contains other DNA sequences that code for the same CDR3. The chain carries TRBV11-2 and TRBJ1-1, with a weak D call TRBD1 (6 bases). The CDR3 length is 15 residues. V was clipped by 1 base and J by 0 bases, with 9 bases between them. Germline-derived CDR1 and CDR2 are SGHAT and FQNNGV. For the CDR3, the DNA is TGTGCCAGCAGCTTAGTAACAGGGCTGAACACTGAAGCTTTCTTT. It is translated as CASSLVTGLNTEAFF.

This chain joins TRBV6-5 and TRBJ1-2; a possible D gene is TRBD1 (6 bases). The length of the CDR3 is 15 residues. V was pared by 8 bases and J by 1 base, with 17 bases between. CDR1 is MNHEY, CDR2 SVGAGI, per germline. DNA of the CDR3: TGTGCCAGCGCCACCGACAGGATATTTAACTATGGCTACACCTTC. Its translation is CASATDRIFNYGYTF.

J is TRBJ1-6 and V is TRBV7-2; 7 positions agree with TRBD1. The CDR3 loop spans 16 amino acids. Per germline, CDR1 SGHTA and CDR2 FQGNSA. Unmatched junction bases numbered 4, after V lost 5 bases and J lost 0 bases. CDR3 protein: CASSPGQNSYNSPLHF. CDR3 DNA: TGTGCCAGCAGCCCGGGACAGAACTCCTATAATTCACCCCTCCACTTT.

V gene TRBV2 combines with J gene TRBJ1-2, with a weak D call TRBD1 (5 bases). The CDR3 totals 15 residues. V dropped 6 bases and J dropped 8 bases, with 22 bases sitting between them. CDR1 is SNHLY, CDR2 FYNNEI, per germline. Here the CDR3 reads CASRIGTGSLEGYTF. The CDR3 region has the DNA TGTGCCAGCAGAATAGGAACAGGTTCCTTAGAAGGCTACACCTTC.

This chain connects TRBV19 to TRBJ2-1, with 12 nucleotides matching TRBD2. From germline, CDR1 is LNHDA and CDR2 SQIVND (reference sequence). Trimming at V came to 6 bases and at J to 8 bases, leaving 5 bases not matched to a gene. This CDR3 has 14 amino acids. As DNA, the CDR3 is TGTGCCAGTAGAACGGGACTAGCGGGTTATGAGCAGTTCTTC. Its translation: CASRTGLAGYEQFF.

The chain employs TRBV21-1 and TRBJ1-2; the tabulated D call, TRBD1, remains unverified against the DNA. TRBV21-1 is labeled a pseudogene. The CDR3 is 13 amino acids. CDR3 loop: CASSKRTRYGYTF. CDR3 DNA: TGTGCCAGCAGCAAACGGACACGCTATGGCTACACCTTC.

This sequence joins TRBV5-6 and TRBJ1-2; 12 positions match TRBD1. There are 14 residues in the CDR3. CDR1 is SGHDT, CDR2 YYEEEE, per germline. J was trimmed by 8 bases and V by 7 bases; bases with no gene match: 9. CDR3 nucleotides: TGTGCCAGCGACTCGGGACAGGGGGCCGGAGGCTACACCTTC. It yields the protein CASDSGQGAGGYTF.

The V call is TRBV21-1, the J call TRBJ2-7; TRBD1, the table's D call, was not compared with the DNA. TRBV21-1 is a listed pseudogene. The CDR3 consists of 14 residues. The CDR3 DNA is TGTGCCAGCAGCCAACGACAGGGATGGAACGAGCAGTACGTC. The encoded protein is CASSQRQGWNEQYV.

The rearrangement joins TRBV5-1 to TRBJ2-5, with 8 bases that match TRBD2. CDR1 and CDR2 (germline): SGHRS, YFSETQ. CDR3 length: 14 amino acids. Losses at the gene ends were 6 bases for V and 5 bases for J; bases not matched to a gene: 9. CDR3 bases: TGCGCCAGCACGGGAGTAGCGGGGAGGGAGACCCAGTACTTC. It encodes CASTGVAGRETQYF.

The CDR3 loop is CASSVAVDRGQDTQYF. For the CDR3, the DNA is TGTGCCAGCAGCGTAGCTGTGGACAGGGGCCAAGATACGCAGTATTTT. This sequence joins TRBV9 and TRBJ2-3; 9 bases are a match to TRBD1. Germline CDR1 is SGDLS and CDR2 is YYNGEE. This CDR3 has 16 residues. V gave up 0 bases and J gave up 5 bases; unmatched junction bases: 7.

The chain joins TRBV3-1 (or the pseudogene TRBV3-2) to TRBJ2-2; TRBD2 matches 10 bases. Trimming at V came to 4 bases and at J to 2 bases, leaving 1 base not matched to a gene. Germline lookup yields CDR1 LGHDT and CDR2 YNNKEL (reference sequence). This CDR3 has 15 residues. This CDR3 reads CASSLAGGNTGELFF. CDR3 sequence (DNA): TGTGCCAGCAGCCTAGCGGGGGGAAACACCGGGGAGCTGTTTTTT.

The chain combines TRBV27 with TRBJ1-5; 9 nucleotides line up with TRBD1. Trimming took 11 bases from V and 2 from J; bases not matched to a gene: 4. There are 13 residues in the CDR3. Germline lookup yields CDR1 MNHEY and CDR2 SMNVEV (reference sequence). CDR3 residues: CACGTGRNQPQHF. The CDR3 DNA sequence: TGTGCCTGTGGGACAGGGCGCAATCAGCCCCAGCATTTT.